This record covers a single T cell receptor beta chain. Its antigen is still unknown. A multiplex PCR was run with 60 Vbeta primers and 13 Jbeta primers. Per the original data handling: Some 11 million of the roughly 80 million unique TCR beta chains counted in a later analysis were shared. The repertoire was sequenced with immunoSEQ multiplex PCR; TCRdb's copy has only in-frame clones and lacks some. That table gives V, J and clone size, and the DNA gave D and trimming. Found here are around 130,000 clones, approximately 80% of them singletons; the top ten hold roughly 10%. This sample was taken from a study of cytomegalovirus exposure and HLA in healthy donors. Study-wide results and caveats: The authors enumerated 164 TCR beta chains as linked to cytomegalovirus. Reportedly, fewer N-insertions than the roughly 600-donor mean appeared in an Asian-associated ancestry cluster in a later analysis. TCR sequences were mostly rare, though some public TCRs occurred in many donors.

The sequencing sample was made of PBMCs. The source is a male donor in good health and CMV-seropositive.

The CDR3 coding sequence is TGTGCCAGTAGCTGGCGGAACACCTACGAGCAGTACTTC. Translation: CASSWRNTYEQYF. V and J are TRBV19 and TRBJ2-7; unclear D gene. Germline V lookup: CDR1 LNHDA, CDR2 SQIVND (reference sequence). This CDR3 contains 13 residues. V lost 6 bases to trimming and J lost 2 bases, with 11 bases between them.